Each of the 19 T cell receptor beta chains below was sequenced from the same sample in a study of OX40 agonist ivuxolimab in advanced cancers. Using immunoSEQ multiplex PCR, the repertoire was profiled, and TCRdb retains in-frame clones only, with some absent. The table lists over 80,000 clones, about nine tenths of them singletons. The sample consisted of CD4+ or CD8+ T cells sorted from blood, taken in a trial of the OX40 agonist ivuxolimab. The source of these receptors is an adult with an advanced solid tumor such as melanoma, head and neck, liver or kidney cancer.

The rearrangement uses TRBV11-2 and TRBJ2-2; no clear D gene. The germline gives CDR1 SGHAT, CDR2 FQNNGV. V shed 3 bases and J shed 4 bases, with 6 bases lying between them. CDR3 length: 13 residues. The CDR3 protein is CASSFGFTGELFF. The CDR3 bases are TGTGCCAGCAGCTTTGGCTTCACCGGGGAGCTGTTTTTT. Full variable domain (outside the CDR3, taken from reference TRBV11-2 and TRBJ2-2): EAGVAQSPRYKIIEKRQSVAFWCNPISGHATLYWYQQILGQGPKLLIQFQNNGVVDDSQLPKDRFSAERLKGVDSTLKIQPAKLEDSAVYLCASSFGFTGELFFGEGSRLTVL.

The chain combines TRBV5-1 with TRBJ2-3; 13 bases fit TRBD2. From germline, CDR1 is SGHRS and CDR2 YFSETQ. The CDR3 contains 18 residues. With 4 bases clipped from V and 0 bases from J, the junction kept 8 bases outside the gene matches. DNA for the CDR3: TGCGCCAGCAGCACCCCGGGACTAGCGGGGACGAGCACAGATACGCAGTATTTT. Protein: CASSTPGLAGTSTDTQYF. The full variable domain, in which reference TRBV5-1 and TRBJ2-3 provide the parts outside the CDR3, is KAGVTQTPRYLIKTRGQQVTLSCSPISGHRSVSWYQQTPGQGLQFLFEYFSETQRNKGNFPGRFSGRQFSNSRSEMNVSTLELGDSALYLCASSTPGLAGTSTDTQYFGPGTRLTVL.

The V call is TRBV19, the J call TRBJ2-1; perhaps TRBD1 as D (7 bases). Per the germline V gene, CDR1 is LNHDA and CDR2 is SQIVND (reference sequence). The CDR3 sequence is 15 residues long. Trimming pared 10 bases from V and 5 bases from J, leaving 21 bases between. The CDR3 here is CATRMEGAGNNEQFF. The DNA for the CDR3 is TGTGCCACCCGTATGGAGGGGGCGGGGAACAATGAGCAGTTCTTC.

The chain joins TRBV7-7 to TRBJ2-1, with 8 bases identical to TRBD2. CDR3 length: 15 amino acids. Trimming took 5 bases from V and 6 from J; bases not matched to a gene: 9. Germline lookup yields CDR1 SSHAT and CDR2 FNYEAQ (reference sequence). CDR3 nucleotide sequence: TGTGCCAGCAGCGTAAGCGGGGGCCCCCTCAATGAGCAGTTCTTC. Translated: CASSVSGGPLNEQFF.

This chain joins TRBV9 and TRBJ2-3; no firm D call. There are 13 residues in the CDR3. V lost 0 bases and J lost 6, with 8 bases in between. Germline V lookup: CDR1 SGDLS, CDR2 YYNGEE. The CDR3 sequence is CASSVGPMDTQYF. The CDR3 DNA reads TGTGCCAGCAGCGTAGGACCTATGGATACGCAGTATTTT.

This sequence joins TRBV19 and TRBJ2-5; D remains unclear. CDR1 and CDR2 from the germline V gene are LNHDA and SQIVND (reference sequence). This CDR3 has 15 residues. Trimming removed 2 bases at V and 3 bases at J, with 13 bases between. The chain's CDR3 is CASSISLLTEETQYF. The CDR3 nucleotides read TGTGCCAGTAGTATATCCCTCCTAACGGAAGAGACCCAGTACTTC.

V gene TRBV4-2 combines with J gene TRBJ1-2; D unresolved. V lost 0 bases and J 0 bases, leaving 8 bases between the germline ends. The germline V gene encodes CDR1 LGHNA and CDR2 YNFKEQ. The CDR3 spans 15 residues. CDR3 sequence (DNA): TGTGCCAGCAGCCAAGAGAGACGTGCTAACTATGGCTACACCTTC. It specifies CASSQERRANYGYTF.

This chain joins TRBV28 and TRBJ1-5; D is perhaps TRBD1 (6 bases). Germline V gene lookup returns CDR1 MDHEN and CDR2 SYDVKM. The CDR3 is 14 residues long. The ends were cut back, 9 bases at V and 1 base at J, with 13 bases in the middle. In DNA form, the CDR3 reads TGTGCCAGTAAGTCCGGACAGAGCAATCAGCCCCAGCATTTT. This gives the protein CASKSGQSNQPQHF.

The genes are TRBV5-1 and TRBJ2-2; no reliable D call. Germline CDR1 is SGHRS and CDR2 is YFSETQ. The CDR3 loop spans 12 amino acids. V lost 3 bases and J lost 0, with 0 bases in between. The chain's CDR3 is CASSSNTGELFF. Written as DNA, the CDR3 is TGCGCCAGCAGCTCGAACACCGGGGAGCTGTTTTTT.

This chain joins TRBV7-9 and TRBJ2-1, with 7 bases aligning to TRBD2. Germline loops: CDR1 SEHNR, CDR2 FQNEAQ (reference sequence). The CDR3 is made up of 16 amino acids. V shed 6 bases, J shed 5 bases, and the junction held 13 bases outside the gene matches. This CDR3 is CASRPRGSGLNNEQFF. DNA of the CDR3: TGTGCCAGCAGGCCCCGAGGTAGCGGGCTAAACAATGAGCAGTTCTTC.

The rearrangement joins TRBV4-1 to TRBJ1-3; 7 bases map to TRBD1. With 0 bases clipped from V and 4 bases from J, the junction kept 9 bases outside the gene matches. Looked up from germline, CDR1 is MGHRA and CDR2 is YSYEKL. There are 17 residues in the CDR3. CDR3 amino acids: CASSQDRAGGYGNTIYF. The CDR3 DNA reads as TGCGCCAGCAGCCAAGATCGGGCAGGGGGATACGGAAACACCATATATTTT.

This chain links TRBV2 with TRBJ1-1, with a tentative D call TRBD1 (5 bases). The CDR3 consists of 16 residues. Germline assignment: CDR1 SNHLY and CDR2 FYNNEI. The V and J ends lost 0 bases and 1 base respectively, with 12 bases between them. CDR3 residues: CASSEAGQRQNTEAFF. DNA for the CDR3: TGTGCCAGCAGTGAAGCGGGGCAGAGGCAGAACACTGAAGCTTTCTTT.

The V gene is TRBV7-8, the J gene TRBJ2-7; D may be TRBD2 (5 bases). V was clipped by 5 bases and J by 3 bases, with 23 bases between them. Germline V gene lookup returns CDR1 SGHVS and CDR2 FQNEAQ. This CDR3 comprises 17 residues. The CDR3 DNA follows: TGTGCCAGCAGCCCCGGGGTCCCTTTGAGCCCTTACTACGAGCAGTACGTC. Its protein product is CASSPGVPLSPYYEQYV.

The J gene is TRBJ2-5, the V gene TRBV5-1, with D possibly TRBD1 on 7 matching bases. Germline loops: CDR1 SGHRS, CDR2 YFSETQ. This CDR3 region has 14 residues. Trimming left V 4 bases short and J 6 bases short, with 16 bases between. CDR3 amino acids: CASSARTGGQTQYF. Here the CDR3 DNA reads TGCGCCAGCAGCGCCCGGACAGGAGGGCAGACCCAGTACTTC. The whole variable domain, remainder taken from reference TRBV5-1 and TRBJ2-5, is KAGVTQTPRYLIKTRGQQVTLSCSPISGHRSVSWYQQTPGQGLQFLFEYFSETQRNKGNFPGRFSGRQFSNSRSEMNVSTLELGDSALYLCASSARTGGQTQYFGPGTRLLVL.

The chain recombines TRBV6-5 with TRBJ1-3, with D perhaps TRBD1 (6 bases). V was pared by 6 bases and J by 0 bases, with 12 bases between. Germline loops: CDR1 MNHEY, CDR2 SVGAGI. The CDR3 runs 15 residues. In DNA, the CDR3 is TGTGCCAGCAGCCAACAGGGTCCCTCTGGAAACACCATATATTTT. Protein: CASSQQGPSGNTIYF.

Written as DNA, the CDR3 is TGTGCCAGCGGGGGACAGGTCGAGCCCCAGCATTTT. This encodes CASGGQVEPQHF. This sequence joins TRBV6-5 and TRBJ1-5, with 8 bases matching TRBD1. The V gene end was trimmed by 8 bases and the J gene end by 8 bases; junction bases not matched to a gene: 5. CDR3 length: 12 amino acids. Germline CDR1 and CDR2: MNHEY and SVGAGI.

In its sample, this clone was seen a few times. This chain connects TRBV7-2 to TRBJ2-1, with D perhaps matching TRBD2 (6 bases). The CDR3 covers 17 residues. Germline V lookup: CDR1 SGHTA, CDR2 FQGNSA. Trimming pared 5 bases from V and 0 bases from J, leaving 17 bases between. The CDR3 protein is CASSVAGTSSSYNEQFF. CDR3 DNA: TGTGCCAGCAGCGTCGCCGGGACTTCGAGCTCCTACAATGAGCAGTTCTTC.

Details on this clone: This CDR3 is also generated by other DNA sequences in the sample. The CDR3 DNA reads as TGTGCCAGCTCACCTAGGGACTCTCAAGAGACCCAGTACTTC. Protein: CASSPRDSQETQYF. The chain links TRBV18 to TRBJ2-5; TRBD2 might be the D (6 bases). The CDR3 length is 14 residues. CDR1 and CDR2 from the germline V gene are KGHSH and LQKENI. V was clipped by 3 bases and J by 2 bases, with 10 bases between them.

The chain has TRBV5-5 and TRBJ2-7; D remains ambiguous. CDR3 size: 13 residues. The germline V and J ends were trimmed by 4 bases and 3 bases, with 11 bases remaining between them. The germline V gene has CDR1 SGHKS and CDR2 YYEKEE (reference sequence). The CDR3 protein is CASSLRAGYEQYF. In DNA form, the CDR3 reads TGTGCCAGCAGCCTCCGGGCCGGCTACGAGCAGTACTTC.